Below, 28 T cell receptor beta chains from the same sample are listed, as sequenced in a study of T cells in Graves' hyperthyroidism and ophthalmopathy (dated by TCRdb to 2018 to 2020). Library method: multiplex PCR. TCRdb shows the sequencer as Illumina HiSeq 2000. The TCR beta CDR3 regions were amplified from RNA transcripts. A first-round RT-PCR of the TCR CDR3 used the HTBI primer set with the Qiagen OneStep RT-PCR kit. TCRdb reran the public reads through fastp at Q25 and MiXCR, keeping productive beta chains. Every distinct CDR3 protein forms one entry, paired with its most common genes and DNA. Counted in this sample were a few hundred thousand distinct CDR3 sequences; approximately 20% of them appeared once. 50% to 75% of the sample is in the top ten clones. The specimen was blood. The source is a man between 25 and 39 years old with Graves' ophthalmopathy.

J is TRBJ2-1 and V is TRBV28; TRBD1 matches at 8 bases. Trimming cost V 8 bases and J 5 bases; bases outside gene matches: 5. Per germline, CDR1 MDHEN and CDR2 SYDVKM. This CDR3 is built from 13 residues. CDR3 bases: TGTGCCAGCGGGGACAGGCTTAACAATGAGCAGTTCTTC. It codes for CASGDRLNNEQFF. The full variable domain, with the rest looked up from reference TRBV28 and TRBJ2-1, is DVKVTQSSRYLVKRTGEKVFLECVQDMDHENMFWYRQDPGLGLRLIYFSYDVKMKEKGDIPEGYSVSREKKERFSLILESASTNQTSMYLCASGDRLNNEQFFGPGTRLTVL.

This clonotype showed up many times. The chain has TRBV30 and TRBJ2-6, with TRBD1 as a possible D gene (6 bases). Germline V lookup: CDR1 GTSNPN, CDR2 SVGIG (reference sequence). Between the trimmed V and J ends, which lost 4 bases and 1 base, there was a span of 11 bases. This CDR3 region has 15 residues. The CDR3 DNA reads TGTGCCTGGAACCCCGGACAGTCTGGGGCCAACGTCCTGACTTTC. It is translated as CAWNPGQSGANVLTF.

Turning to this clonotype: This may come from a read error, since a much larger clone is one base off. The chain carries TRBV27 and TRBJ2-1, with D maybe TRBD1 (6 bases). Trimming took 5 bases from V and 12 from J, leaving 26 bases between them. The CDR3 runs to 16 residues. Germline V gives CDR1 MNHEY, CDR2 SMNVEV (reference sequence). As DNA, the CDR3 is TGTGCCAGCAGTGGGCCCACAGGGATAGGGCACCATGGGCAGTTCTTC. Amino acids: CASSGPTGIGHHGQFF.

This clonotype was counted at least ten times. V and J are TRBV6-1 and TRBJ2-7; tentatively, D is TRBD1 (5 bases). Germline loops: CDR1 MNHNS, CDR2 SASEGT. The CDR3 length is 11 residues. V dropped 6 bases and J dropped 4 bases, with 7 bases sitting between them. As DNA, the CDR3 is TGTGCCAGCAGACAGGAGTACGAGCAGTACTTC. Residues: CASRQEYEQYF.

This clonotype was detected a few times. The J gene is TRBJ2-7, the V gene TRBV7-2; 7 bases align to TRBD2. Germline CDR1 SGHTA, CDR2 FQGNSA. The J segment lost 7 bases and the V segment lost 6 bases, leaving 15 bases of the junction unmatched. The CDR3 spans 15 residues. The CDR3: CASRRTRDLPREQYF. The CDR3, as DNA: TGTGCCAGCAGAAGGACTAGGGATCTTCCTAGGGAGCAGTACTTC.

The V and J genes are TRBV14 and TRBJ2-3; 7 bases are shared with TRBD1. CDR3 length equals 16 residues. V shed 5 bases, J shed 1 base, and the junction held 9 bases outside the gene matches. From germline, CDR1 is SGHDN and CDR2 FVKESK. For the CDR3, the DNA is TGTGCCAGCAGCTCCGAAAGGGGGCTCCGCACAGATACGCAGTATTTT. Translated, it gives CASSSERGLRTDTQYF.

The table lists this clonotype with many counts. V gene TRBV30 combines with J gene TRBJ2-7; 8 nucleotides align to TRBD1. The CDR3 covers 14 residues. Germline lookup yields CDR1 GTSNPN and CDR2 SVGIG (reference sequence). The V and J ends lost 3 bases and 3 bases, in that order; junction bases with no gene match: 7. The CDR3 protein is CAWRSGQVVYEQYF. The CDR3, as DNA: TGTGCCTGGAGATCGGGACAGGTCGTCTACGAGCAGTACTTC.

J is TRBJ1-2 and V is TRBV20-1; TRBD1 agrees at 7 bases. The germline CDR1 and CDR2 sequences are DFQATT and SNEGSKA (reference sequence). The CDR3 runs to 13 residues. The ends lost 5 bases at V and 9 bases at J; junction bases unmatched: 12. CDR3 in DNA: TGCAGTGCTCCTAATCCGGGACAGAGGAGCTACACCTTC. Translation gives CSAPNPGQRSYTF.

This chain links TRBV11-1 with TRBJ2-7; 7 bases are shared with TRBD2. Germline V gene sequence: CDR1 SGHAT, CDR2 FQDESV (reference sequence). CDR3 length: 15 residues. Germline trimming cut 6 bases from V and 3 bases from J; bases unmatched to any gene: 11. CDR3 amino acids: CASRLEGTKVYEQYF. The CDR3 bases are TGTGCCAGCAGACTAGAGGGGACTAAAGTCTACGAGCAGTACTTC.

The rearrangement joins TRBV6-2 or TRBV6-3 to TRBJ1-5; D unresolved. Germline V gene sequence: CDR1 MNHEY, CDR2 SVGEGT. The germline V and J ends were trimmed by 4 bases and 7 bases, with 17 bases remaining between them. This CDR3 comprises 15 residues. The CDR3 nucleotides are TGTGCCAGCAGTTCCGGGTCCCTGGGAGGCCAGCCCCAGCATTTT. It encodes CASSSGSLGGQPQHF.

The CDR3 spells CASSLTPGLATSTGELFF. CDR3 in DNA: TGTGCCAGCAGCTTAACCCCGGGACTAGCCACGAGCACCGGGGAGCTGTTTTTT. The chain links TRBV7-3 to TRBJ2-2, with 9 bases that match TRBD2. Per the germline V gene, CDR1 is SGHTA and CDR2 is FQGTGA. The CDR3 is 18 residues long. V lost 0 bases and J lost 4; bases outside the gene matches: 9.

This chain joins TRBV28 and TRBJ2-6, with 14 bases fitting TRBD2. V shed 8 bases, J shed 3 bases, and the junction held 6 bases outside the gene matches. CDR3 length: 17 residues. CDR1 is MDHEN, CDR2 SYDVKM, per germline. CDR3 coding DNA: TGTGCCAGCGACCCGGGACTAGCGGGAGATGGGGCCAACGTCCTGACTTTC. Encoded protein: CASDPGLAGDGANVLTF.

This clonotype occurred a few times. This chain connects TRBV30 to TRBJ2-4; 12 nucleotides line up with TRBD2. Germline V gene data show CDR1 as GTSNPN and CDR2 as SVGIG (reference sequence). J was trimmed by 11 bases and V by 5 bases; bases with no gene match: 4. The CDR3 is made up of 12 amino acids. The CDR3 nucleotides read TGTGCCTGGCTAGCGGGAGGGCCGGTTCAGTACTTC. Translated: CAWLAGGPVQYF.

The V gene is TRBV6-1, the J gene TRBJ1-2; TRBD1 matches at 8 bases. CDR1 is MNHNS, CDR2 SASEGT, per germline. The CDR3 covers 15 residues. Trimming at V came to 5 bases and at J to 6 bases, leaving 11 bases not matched to a gene. The CDR3 protein is CASSPGDSTGDGYTF. CDR3 nucleotides: TGTGCCAGCAGTCCCGGGGATTCGACAGGGGATGGCTACACCTTC.

Here the CDR3 DNA reads TGCGCCAGCAGCAAAAACGGAGCGGGAGGTTCCGGGGAGCTGTTTTTT. Protein: CASSKNGAGGSGELFF. The chain has TRBV5-1 and TRBJ2-2, with TRBD2 matching 9 bases. The CDR3 is 16 amino acids. Germline CDR1 is SGHRS and CDR2 is YFSETQ. V gave up 4 bases and J gave up 6 bases; unmatched junction bases: 10.

The rearrangement uses TRBV7-9 and TRBJ2-1; 15 nucleotides agree with TRBD2. This CDR3 is built from 19 residues. The ends lost 5 bases at V and 0 bases at J; junction bases unmatched: 8. Germline V gene data show CDR1 as SEHNR and CDR2 as FQNEAQ (reference sequence). CDR3: CASSPEGLAGGSSYNEQFF. The DNA for the CDR3 is TGTGCCAGCAGCCCCGAGGGACTAGCGGGAGGCAGCTCCTACAATGAGCAGTTCTTC.

CDR3: CASSLQRAHYTDTQYF. Here the CDR3 DNA reads TGCGCCAGCAGCTTGCAAAGAGCCCATTACACAGATACGCAGTATTTT. The rearrangement joins TRBV5-1 to TRBJ2-3; D remains unclear. V dropped 1 base and J dropped 2 bases, with 14 bases sitting between them. Germline assignment: CDR1 SGHRS and CDR2 YFSETQ. The CDR3 loop spans 16 amino acids. The variable domain in full, completed from reference TRBV5-1 and TRBJ2-3, reads KAGVTQTPRYLIKTRGQQVTLSCSPISGHRSVSWYQQTPGQGLQFLFEYFSETQRNKGNFPGRFSGRQFSNSRSEMNVSTLELGDSALYLCASSLQRAHYTDTQYFGPGTRLTVL.

The chain joins TRBV12-3 or TRBV12-4 to TRBJ2-5; 10 bases fit TRBD2. Unmatched junction bases numbered 12, after V lost 3 bases and J lost 2 bases. CDR3 length: 18 residues. The CDR3 sequence: CASSFGGWSSGGQETQYF. The CDR3, as DNA: TGTGCCAGCAGTTTTGGGGGTTGGTCTAGCGGGGGACAAGAGACCCAGTACTTC.

This clonotype was seen repeatedly, ten times or more. This sequence joins TRBV12-3 or TRBV12-4 and TRBJ2-2; TRBD2 matches 10 bases. Losses at the gene ends were 5 bases for V and 3 bases for J; bases not matched to a gene: 9. The CDR3 consists of 17 residues. CDR3 bases: TGTGCCAGCAGTCAGACTAGCGGGTCTAAGGACACCGGGGAGCTGTTTTTT. This sequence encodes CASSQTSGSKDTGELFF.

This clonotype appeared a few times. This sequence joins TRBV20-1 and TRBJ2-7; D possibly corresponds to TRBD2 (6 bases). Germline CDR1 is DFQATT and CDR2 is SNEGSKA (reference sequence). Trimming took off 3 bases at V and 4 bases at J, with 13 bases between the two ends. The CDR3 consists of 13 residues. The CDR3 spells CSASHGSRYEQYF. The CDR3, as DNA: TGCAGTGCTAGCCACGGGAGTCGGTACGAGCAGTACTTC.

This chain uses TRBV5-5 with TRBJ1-3; tentatively, D is TRBD1 (6 bases). The germline V and J ends were trimmed by 3 bases and 8 bases, with 18 bases remaining between them. The CDR3 has 15 residues. Germline V CDR1 and CDR2: SGHKS, YYEKEE (reference sequence). As DNA, the CDR3 is TGTGCCAGCAGCTGGGGTCCGAGGGGGATGGACACCATATATTTT. It specifies CASSWGPRGMDTIYF.

This clonotype was found a few times. This chain connects TRBV11-1 to TRBJ2-2, with 10 bases aligning to TRBD2. This CDR3 is built from 15 residues. Germline V gene sequence: CDR1 SGHAT, CDR2 FQDESV (reference sequence). After removal of 5 bases from V and 4 bases from J, the junction contained 4 bases not matched to a gene. CDR3 in amino acids: CASSNLAGGTGELFF. The DNA of the CDR3 is TGTGCCAGCAGCAATTTAGCGGGAGGCACCGGGGAGCTGTTTTTT.

In this sample, this clonotype turned up many times. The V call is TRBV28, the J call TRBJ2-2; 8 bases map to TRBD1. CDR1 is MDHEN and CDR2 is SYDVKM in the germline V gene. V lost 7 bases, J lost 5 bases, and 9 bases stayed unmatched. CDR3 length: 15 residues. The CDR3: CASNSQGAGTGELFF. The CDR3 DNA sequence: TGTGCCAGCAACTCGCAGGGGGCGGGTACCGGGGAGCTGTTTTTT.

Here the CDR3 DNA reads TGTGCCTGGAGTGTCTGGGGGTCACGCACAGATACGCAGTATTTT. Translation: CAWSVWGSRTDTQYF. The chain joins TRBV30 to TRBJ2-3; D is possibly TRBD1 or TRBD2 (5 bases each). The length of the CDR3 is 15 residues. Germline CDR1 is GTSNPN and CDR2 is SVGIG (reference sequence). The V end lost 0 bases, the J end lost 1 base, and 11 bases lay between the germline ends. Together with reference TRBV30 and TRBJ2-3, the CDR3 gives the full variable domain: SQTIHQWPATLVQPVGSPLSLECTVEGTSNPNLYWYRQAAGRGLQLLFYSVGIGQISSEVPQNLSASRPQDRQFILSSKKLLLSDSGFYLCAWSVWGSRTDTQYFGPGTRLTVL.

This clonotype was seen ten or more times. This chain links TRBV6-1 with TRBJ2-5; 16 bases are a match to TRBD2. The V gene's germline CDR1 is MNHNS and CDR2 SASEGT. Trimming at V came to 5 bases and at J to 2 bases, leaving 2 bases not matched to a gene. This CDR3 has 16 amino acids. The CDR3 region has the DNA TGTGCCAGCAGTCCGGGACTAGCGGGGGGGCAAGAGACCCAGTACTTC. Translating it yields CASSPGLAGGQETQYF.

The J gene is TRBJ2-5, the V gene TRBV7-9; D gene ambiguous. Per germline, CDR1 SEHNR and CDR2 FQNEAQ (reference sequence). Trimming shortened V by 5 bases and J by 5 bases, and 9 bases separated the two germline ends. This CDR3 has 12 residues. CDR3 nucleotide sequence: TGTGCCAGCAGCATTAGCCAGGAGACCCAGTACTTC. Translation gives CASSISQETQYF. The complete variable domain, with remaining parts taken from reference TRBV7-9 and TRBJ2-5, reads DTGVSQNPRHKITKRGQNVTFRCDPISEHNRLYWYRQTLGQGPEFLTYFQNEAQLEKSRLLSDRFSAERPKGSFSTLEIQRTEQGDSAMYLCASSISQETQYFGPGTRLLVL.

This clonotype was detected a few times. The chain employs TRBV18 and TRBJ2-7; D gene ambiguous. The CDR3 is made up of 16 amino acids. Germline assignment: CDR1 KGHSH and CDR2 LQKENI. V lost 0 bases to trimming and J lost 5 bases, with 17 bases between them. The CDR3 is CASSPPDRRALDEQYF. The CDR3 nucleotides read TGTGCCAGCTCACCACCGGATCGTCGAGCGCTCGACGAGCAGTACTTC.

This clonotype was seen many times. This chain joins TRBV12-3 or TRBV12-4 and TRBJ2-3; TRBD2 aligns across 10 bases. J was trimmed by 2 bases and V by 7 bases; bases with no gene match: 12. The length of the CDR3 is 17 residues. CDR3 bases: TGTGCCAGCACCGATGGCACTAGCGGGGCGTCCACAGATACGCAGTATTTT. The encoded protein is CASTDGTSGASTDTQYF.